This T cell receptor beta chain was obtained from a study of identical twins (dated by TCRdb to the mid-2010s). For the study in its entirety: The study deep-sequenced TCR alpha and beta repertoires from monozygotic twins, unrelated adults of various ages and cord blood to test whether fetal clonotypes persist. Replicate twin experiments were performed at different times using different library preparation protocols to rule out contamination.

Libraries were prepared through 5' RACE. Sequenced using an Illumina HiSeq 2000. Template switching introduced a universal primer binding site; the final cDNA contained a unique molecular identifier, enabling accurate counting of TCR cDNA molecules. Specific primers in the conserved constant-segment region were used to synthesize first-strand cDNA for TCR alpha and beta chains. To control for contamination, each cDNA library was double barcoded with a SMART-Mk sample barcode plus Illumina barcodes. Two successive PCR steps introduced TruSeq adapter sequences along with Illumina sample barcodes. The Illumina HiSeq platform was used with custom primers to sequence TCR alpha and beta cDNA libraries. The paper's data handling went like this. Raw reads were processed with MiGEC to extract unique molecular identifiers, and MiXCR was used to determine CDR3 positions. For each individual, recombination models were inferred using an EM algorithm with the repgenHMM and IGoR tools. The tcR package in R was used for shared clonotype analysis, with sharing normalized by the product of cloneset sizes. To study raw recombination free of thymic and clonal selection effects, out-of-frame nonproductive sequences were analyzed. TCRdb ran its own pipeline on the public reads, namely fastp trimming at Q25 and MiXCR clone calling, and kept in-frame beta chains. For every CDR3 protein sequence, its rows merge into one entry that carries the most common genes and DNA. The V and J calls shown here were made by TCRdb, not taken from the authors' results. Present in this sample are roughly 690,000 distinct CDR3 sequences, over 5% of which were seen just once. The ten largest clones capture approximately 1.6% of the sample.

All donors were healthy Caucasians. The study also sequenced three unrelated non-twin adults: a male aged 18 to 30, a male aged 50 to 60 and a female aged 50 to 60. Using Miltenyi CD45RO+ enrichment and human naive T-cell isolation kits, memory (CD45RO+) and naive T cells were isolated from PBMC. As for this clonotype: Its antigen target is currently unknown. The record has no base qualities; no much larger clone is one base away.

Points the paper makes about the study in general: A weaker excess of twin sharing was found in beta out-of-frame sequences because the signal-to-noise ratio was lowered by fewer shared sequences. Because the same donors could not be followed over many years, the conclusions depended on cross-sectional statistical analysis. Compared with coincidental sharing between unrelated individuals, out-of-frame TCR alpha sequences shared between twins showed an excess of sequences with low generation probability. Zero-insertion analyses could be partly confounded by invariant T cells such as MAIT and iNKT, though diverse VJ usage argued against such confounding for most clonotypes. Recombination models systematically underestimated out-of-frame TCR alpha sharing in monozygotic twins but agreed with sharing between unrelated individuals. Fewer insertions were carried by abundant cord blood beta clonotypes, a similar but weaker trend appeared in young adult naive repertoires, and no such trend appeared in memory repertoires.

Taken from the germline V gene, the CDR1 and CDR2 loops are SQVTM and ANQGSEA. At the junction V is shortened by 0 bases and J by 2 bases, with 8 bases in between. The CDR3 holds 13 amino acids from the cysteine to the phenylalanine. CDR3 DNA only is kept here, 39 bases in frame from base 1. The source of this sequence is a man between 18 and 35 years old in good health. The material sequenced was naive T cells sorted from blood. This specimen's cell subset or site label, per the study, means: cells isolated with a human naive T-cell isolation kit. The chain links TRBV29-1 with TRBJ2-7; perhaps TRBD2 is the D gene, with 5 bases matching. The DNA sequence is TGCAGCGTTGAAGAGTACGGGACCTACGAGCAGTACTTC. Protein translation: CSVEEYGTYEQYF.